The clone carrying this T cell receptor (beta chain) has a single count. The antigen is not known. After removal of 0 bases from V and 1 base from J, the junction contained 1 base not matched to a gene. The CDR3 has 15 amino acids. Germline CDR1 is SGHRS and CDR2 is YFSETQ. These data belong to a study of siplizumab effects on memory and regulatory T cells. Study-wide results and limits: Siplizumab gave mappable alloreactive CD4+ clones an average Treg-derived fraction of over 65%, against around 29% in controls. Under siplizumab, alloreactive sequences traced to unstimulated CD4+ memory cells were significantly reduced. Apparently more diverse than memory cells, naive T cells also seemed major alloresponse contributors.

About 10^5 TCR templates were assayed per sample. Produced via immunoSEQ multiplex PCR; TCRdb's table is partial and in-frame only. Among over 100,000 clones, about 91% were seen once, and the ten largest hold more than 0.65%. The rearrangement links TRBV5-1 to TRBJ2-1, with TRBD2 matching over 7 bases. The sequenced sample consisted of Tregs sorted from blood. The source is a human donor in good health. DNA of the CDR3: TGCGCCAGCAGCTTGGGCGGGAGTTCCTACAATGAGCAGTTCTTC. Protein product: CASSLGGSSYNEQFF.